The source of this T cell receptor (beta chain) is a study of blood T cell repertoires in COVID-19. Background on the study: Acute and convalescent COVID-19 samples came from the United States, Italy and Spain. Sources were T cells, B-cell-depleted T cells, or PBMCs; the material itself was cDNA or gDNA.

The CDR3 contains 15 residues. Germline V gene sequence: CDR1 LNHDA, CDR2 SQIVND (reference sequence). Trimming took 3 bases from V and 1 from J, leaving 13 bases between them. Per the original data handling: Cell counts per sample came from amplifying reference gene primers. Method: immunoSEQ multiplex PCR; TCRdb's copy keeps in-frame clones and lacks some. V and J calls and clone size are copied from that table; D and trimming were computed from the DNA. Of 250,000 or so clones detected, approximately 85% appear once; the ten largest clones hold approximately 4.5%. The specimen sequenced was peripheral blood. The gene calls are TRBV19 and TRBJ2-7, with D possibly matching TRBD2 (7 bases). The clonotype was recovered from a woman between 65 and 79 years old with acute or convalescent COVID-19. The CDR3 region is CASSILGGGSYEQYF. CDR3 sequence (DNA): TGTGCCAGTAGTATTCTAGGGGGGGGATCCTACGAGCAGTACTTC. Combining the CDR3 with reference TRBV19 and TRBJ2-7 gives the whole variable domain DGGITQSPKYLFRKEGQNVTLSCEQNLNHDAMYWYRQDPGQGLRLIYYSQIVNDFQKGDIAEGYSVSREKKESFPLTVTSAQKNPTAFYLCASSILGGGSYEQYFGPGTRLTVT.